This T cell receptor (beta chain) was recovered during a study of early T cells in non-severe SARS-CoV-2 infection. Study-level information: Sequencing of unsorted whole blood was done on bulk RNA, leaving chains unpaired.

Individual cDNA molecules each received unique molecular identifiers attached to them. Using its own MiXCR run on the 5' RACE reads, TCRdb lists one record per CDR3 protein. The table shows 55,000 to 70,000 distinct CDR3 sequences, with 9% to 15% occurring only once. General study points: Anti-spike CD8 specificities were favored by VDJdb matching, whose results missed private and CD4 specificities.

Germline lookup yields CDR1 MNHEY and CDR2 SMNVEV (reference sequence). The length of the CDR3 is 13 residues. The ends were cut back, 3 bases at V and 7 bases at J, with 12 bases in the middle. This clonotype was counted a few times. The antigen is not known. The TCR originated in an adult who was a healthcare worker with PCR-confirmed SARS-CoV-2 infection or an uninfected control (not recorded which). Sequencing used whole blood. This chain joins TRBV27 and TRBJ2-5, with D possibly TRBD2 on 5 matching bases. In DNA, the CDR3 is TGTGCCAGCAGTTTCGATGTGAGGGTGACCCAGTACTTC. This encodes CASSFDVRVTQYF.